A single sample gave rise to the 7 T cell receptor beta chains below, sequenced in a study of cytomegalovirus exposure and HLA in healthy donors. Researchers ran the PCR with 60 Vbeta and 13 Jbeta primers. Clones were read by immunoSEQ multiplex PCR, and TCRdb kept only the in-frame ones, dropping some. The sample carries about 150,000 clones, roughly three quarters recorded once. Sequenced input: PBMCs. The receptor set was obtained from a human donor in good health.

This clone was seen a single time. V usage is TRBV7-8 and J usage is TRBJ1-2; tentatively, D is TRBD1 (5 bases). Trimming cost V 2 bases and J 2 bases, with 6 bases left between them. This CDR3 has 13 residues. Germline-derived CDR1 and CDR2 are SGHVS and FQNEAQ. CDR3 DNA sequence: TGTGCCAGCAGCTTACAGGGAAACTATGGCTACACCTTC. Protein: CASSLQGNYGYTF.

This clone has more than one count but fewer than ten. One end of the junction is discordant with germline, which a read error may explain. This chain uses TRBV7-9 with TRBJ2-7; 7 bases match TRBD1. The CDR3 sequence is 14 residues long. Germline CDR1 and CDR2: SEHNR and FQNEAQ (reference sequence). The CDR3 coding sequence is TGTTCCAGCAGCTTATGGGACAGAGAGAACGAGCAGTACTTC. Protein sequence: CSSSLWDRENEQYF.

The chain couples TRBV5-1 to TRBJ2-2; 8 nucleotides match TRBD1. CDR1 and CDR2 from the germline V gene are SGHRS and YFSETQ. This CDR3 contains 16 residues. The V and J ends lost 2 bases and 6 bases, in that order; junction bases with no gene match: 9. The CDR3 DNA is TGCGCCAGCAGCTTAGGACAGGGAAGTTTCCCCGGGGAGCTGTTTTTT. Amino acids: CASSLGQGSFPGELFF.

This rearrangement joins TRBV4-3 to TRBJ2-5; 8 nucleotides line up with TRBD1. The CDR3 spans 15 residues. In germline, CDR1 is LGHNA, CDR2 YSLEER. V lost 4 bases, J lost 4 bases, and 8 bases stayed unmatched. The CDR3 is CASSLTPGQAETQYF. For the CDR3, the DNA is TGCGCCAGCAGCCTCACCCCGGGACAGGCAGAGACCCAGTACTTC.

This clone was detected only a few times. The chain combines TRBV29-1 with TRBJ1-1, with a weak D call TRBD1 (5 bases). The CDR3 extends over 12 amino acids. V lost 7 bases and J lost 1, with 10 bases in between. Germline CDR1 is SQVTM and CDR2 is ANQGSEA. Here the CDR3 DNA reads TGCAGCGGTGGACACTCGAACACTGAAGCTTTCTTT. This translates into CSGGHSNTEAFF.

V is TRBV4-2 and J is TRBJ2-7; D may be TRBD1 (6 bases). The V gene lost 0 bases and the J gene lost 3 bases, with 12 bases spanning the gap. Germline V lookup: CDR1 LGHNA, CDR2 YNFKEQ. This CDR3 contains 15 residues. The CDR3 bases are TGTGCCAGCAGCCAAGATAGGGGGATCTACTACGAGCAGTACTTC. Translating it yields CASSQDRGIYYEQYF.

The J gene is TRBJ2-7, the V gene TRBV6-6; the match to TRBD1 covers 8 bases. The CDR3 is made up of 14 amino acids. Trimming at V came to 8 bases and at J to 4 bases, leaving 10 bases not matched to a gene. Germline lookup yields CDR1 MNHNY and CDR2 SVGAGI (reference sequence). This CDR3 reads CASLGTGDPYEQYF. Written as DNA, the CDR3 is TGTGCCAGCCTGGGGACAGGAGACCCGTACGAGCAGTACTTC.